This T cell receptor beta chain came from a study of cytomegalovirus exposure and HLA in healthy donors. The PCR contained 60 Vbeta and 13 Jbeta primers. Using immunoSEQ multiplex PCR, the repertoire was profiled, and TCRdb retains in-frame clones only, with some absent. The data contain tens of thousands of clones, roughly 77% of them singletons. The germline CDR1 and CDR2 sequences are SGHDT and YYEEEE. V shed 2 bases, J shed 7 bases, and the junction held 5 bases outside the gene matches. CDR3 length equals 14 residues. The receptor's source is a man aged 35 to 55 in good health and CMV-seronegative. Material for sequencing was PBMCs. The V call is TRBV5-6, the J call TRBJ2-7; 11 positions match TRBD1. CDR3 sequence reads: CASSFGQGAREQYF. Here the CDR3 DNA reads TGTGCCAGCAGCTTCGGACAGGGGGCGCGAGAGCAGTACTTC.